This T cell receptor (beta chain) was sequenced during a study of cytomegalovirus exposure and HLA in healthy donors (dated by TCRdb to 2015 to 2018). At the level of the whole study: An earlier analysis of some 600 of the donors reported 276 Gb of sequence data and about 120 million unique TCR beta sequences obtained from 150 million to 200 million T cells. An early release covering some 640 HLA-typed donors comprised 300 to 350 gigabases of sequencing data and some 79 million unique TCR sequences. Donor age, sex, ethnicity and CMV serostatus were collected together with the repertoire data. A later genetic analysis took genome-wide SNP genotypes for about three fifths of the 666 donors and used that subset as a discovery cohort. Roughly 5 DR-DQ haplotypes were treated as single units for association and clustering because of strong linkage in the cohort. A separate validation cohort of 100 to 150 different subjects was used in addition to the approximately 670-subject first cohort. Among the roughly 400 genotyped donors, 81% belonged to the genetic ancestry cluster associated with self-reported Caucasian donors. All discovery cohort repertoires had been generated on a single sequencing platform. HLA typing included class I and class II loci at four-digit resolution. Across around 400 genotyped donors of the cohort, an average of about 220,000 unique TCR beta nucleotide sequences per donor were sequenced, and roughly 17% of those sequences were non-productive. The study aimed to test whether signatures of past pathogen exposure could be identified by cataloging public T cell receptors. An earlier analysis of 450 to 750 of the donors used high-throughput TCR beta sequencing to judge whether each TCR beta V gene segment behaved as functional or pseudogenic. The later analysis used no new phenotypic data to find candidate immune exposures, relying instead on TCR beta sequences and their occurrence across donors. To predict cytomegalovirus infection status, the study combined high-throughput TCR immunosequencing, statistical association of individual TCRs with disease status, and machine learning. The number of donors typed differed by locus, with 629-630 for A, B, C, DRB1 and DQB1, more than 500 for DQA1, about 610 for DPA1, and some 440 for DPB1. To study patterns of TCR occurrence, a later analysis re-analyzed previously published TCR beta repertoires from around 670 donors and added high-resolution HLA genotyping. Using immunosequencing, the study profiled T cell repertoires from some 670 subjects and related those repertoires to cytomegalovirus serostatus. The research as a whole found: In a later analysis, HLA-associated TCR beta chains showed more clonal expansion and lower generation probabilities than non-associated chains that were equally common. Roughly 17 rarely observed V segments, including chromosome 9 orphons, were excluded from the earlier analysis of about 610 of the donors because counts were too low. Broadly in line with IMGT annotations, most TCR beta V segments showed up in productive rearrangements about 90% or about 30% of the time in an earlier analysis of several hundred of the donors. Three of the identified cytomegalovirus-associated TCR beta chains were confirmed in vitro to be specific for cytomegalovirus antigens. In a later analysis, most CMV-associated TCR beta chains were found to appear HLA-restricted, with HLA associations seemingly driven largely by CMV exposure. An association between a missense DCLRE1C variant and V-gene and J-gene trimming of TCR beta chains was found in a later genetic analysis and replicated in an independent cohort. The only immune exposure information available for the cohort was CMV serostatus. Linkage disequilibrium might explain the correlated functional status among segregating V segments, but an unknown experimental factor could not be excluded. A further reported finding was that TCR beta sequences accurately predicted the HLA-A and HLA-B alleles for most subjects in the first cohort. Presence/absence analyses assumed roughly uniform sequencing depth across donors, an assumption that may not hold. The authors suggested that the approach could potentially be extended to other disease states and immunological phenotypes. Only TCR beta chains were sequenced in this cohort, and the absence of alpha or paired-chain data limited detectable features. Specific HLA alleles were associated with 15,000 to 20,000 TCR beta sequences at a false discovery rate of 0.05 in a later analysis. The sequencing pipeline was judged likely to have produced a cluster of highly shared sequence variants as a technical artifact. Some IMGT-functional V segments, including TRBV6-2 and TRBV6-3, could not be told apart with the 87-base-pair reads, so those segments were excluded. Because HLA typing was unavailable for some donors at each locus, only the typed subset was used in association tests. Assigning TCR associations to individual alleles was difficult when HLA alleles, especially DR and DQ, strongly co-occurred. According to a later analysis, parvovirus B19, influenza, CMV and Epstein-Barr virus appeared linked to several top co-occurrence clusters. Most TCR sequences were seen in very few donors, while some public TCRs were found in many individuals. According to a later analysis, TCR association rates differed among HLA loci, with DRB1 alleles showing the most associated TCRs and HLA-C alleles showing the fewest. In both the original and validation cohorts, the classifier was reported to diagnose cytomegalovirus status with high specificity and sensitivity. A total of about 150 TCR beta chains were listed by the study as associated with cytomegalovirus. According to a later genetic analysis, donors in an Asian-associated ancestry cluster had fewer N-insertions in productive TCRs than the approximately 630-donor mean.

The cohort comprised 550 to 700 healthy bone marrow donors. Cohort members were all nominally healthy when sampled, although unrecorded immune exposures were likely present. The donor tested CMV seropositive, placing the donor among the 289 seropositive members of the cohort. A peripheral blood sample was provided by each donor, and peripheral blood mononuclear cells were used for TCR beta sequencing. The Qiagen DNeasy Blood Extraction Kit was used to extract genomic DNA from the blood cell samples. The germline V gene (reference sequence) sets CDR1 to LNHNV and CDR2 to YYDKDF. From its cysteine to its phenylalanine, the CDR3 spans 17 amino acids. The retained sequence is limited to the CDR3, 51 bases, with the frame set at the first base. For this chain, trimming is 1 base at the V end and 7 bases at the J end, and the number of junction bases without a gene match is 11. As regards this clone: What this receptor recognizes is not known.

Library prep was done by the immunoSEQ multiplex PCR assay. A mixture of 60 forward primers for TCR Vbeta segments and 13 reverse primers for TCR Jbeta segments was used in the multiplex PCR. Amplification of the CDR3 region of rearranged TCR beta genes was performed with a multiplex PCR assay on genomic DNA. On the Illumina HiSeq System, the amplified TCR beta libraries were sequenced as 87-base-pair reads. The study's own analysis went as follows. In a later analysis, around 80 million unique TCR beta chains were counted across the 500 to 700 repertoires, and roughly 11 million of these chains were shared by at least two donors. A nearest-neighbor algorithm error-corrected the raw reads and collapsed the reads into unique sequences, merging closely related sequences to remove PCR and sequencing errors. To assign V, D and J gene segments, CDR3 sequences were aligned to IMGT reference sequences. For a sequence to be retained, a match of at least six nucleotides to both a V gene segment and a J gene segment was required. A rearrangement was called productive if the CDR3 had no stop codons and remained in frame with V and J, and every other rearrangement was called non-productive. CDR3 was defined according to IMGT convention as the region running from the second conserved V-encoded cysteine to the conserved J-encoded phenylalanine. The earlier analysis of approximately 590 of the donors excluded any sequence lacking an unambiguous match to a single V gene segment. An earlier analysis of around 600 of the donors classified V segments as functional when productive rearrangements were above 56.7% and as segregating when the standard deviation between donors was above 5%. To diagnose cytomegalovirus status from the catalog of TCR beta chain sequences, a statistical classification framework was built. In a later analysis, TCR nucleotide sequences were compared against IMGT/GENE-DB human TR gene sequences so that V and J genes could be assigned. The TCRdist pipeline was used in a later analysis to assign CDR3 sequences and most-parsimonious VDJ recombination scenarios. In a later analysis, each TCR beta chain was defined by its CDR3 amino acid sequence together with its V-gene family, and reads without a unique V-gene family were excluded. A later analysis removed several hundred highly shared, low-generation-probability nucleotide sequences to deal with suspected cross-contamination and a sequencing artifact. A later analysis calculated a clonal expansion index for each public chain from normalized within-repertoire ranks of inferred template counts. In a later analysis, generation probabilities were computed with a VDJ recombination model fitted to out-of-frame rearrangements, and the resulting probabilities were checked against IGoR. A later analysis scored TCR-TCR, TCR-HLA and TCR-CMV co-occurrence with hypergeometric tests, applying a repertoire-size bias correction to TCR pairs. A later analysis estimated false discovery rates by permuting HLA or CMV assignments 20 times. In a later analysis, co-occurring TCRs were grouped using DBSCAN, and TCRdist sequence similarity was added for clustering within HLA-allele-positive subsets. For co-occurrence clustering, repertoires with fewer than 30,000 or more than 120,000 public chains were excluded, along with four or five repertoires with anomalous nucleotide sharing. TCRdb stores this immuneACCESS table with in-frame sequences only. Part of the clones is absent; in the studies checked, under half of the shortfall reflects unresolved V genes, and no reason is known for the rest. D and trimming were read from the DNA, whereas the V and J calls and clone size are those reported in that table. This sample's records show tens of thousands of clones. The ten largest clones represent roughly 5% of the sample.

The sample consisted of PBMCs. The chain is encoded by TRBV15 joined to TRBJ2-7; a stretch of 12 junction bases matches TRBD1. The TCR was taken from a woman aged 40 to 49 in good health and CMV-seropositive. The CDR3 is CATSRGRGQGAPWEQYF. The DNA sequence is as follows: TGTGCCACCAGCAGAGGCCGGGGACAGGGGGCGCCCTGGGAGCAGTACTTC.